In this sample, the clone carrying this T cell receptor beta chain turned up a few times. Its antigen remains unknown. This specimen belongs to a study of T-cell reconstitution after alpha-beta-depleted transplantation in children. Overall study findings and caveats: Surviving recipient T cells and thymic progenitors underlay high day-60 TCRbeta diversity in some patients. It was reported that alpha-beta T cells came from several hundred expanded graft clones (about two months after transplant). Counts and diversity of T cells one year after transplant came mostly from newly produced T cells.

This sample's TCRbeta library carried unique molecular identifier barcodes. TCRdb processed the PCR reads anew with MiXCR; each CDR3 protein has one entry. The sample records hundreds of thousands of distinct CDR3 sequences, about 12% being singletons. This CDR3 is 13 amino acids long. The germline V gene has CDR1 MGHRA and CDR2 YSYEKL. V was trimmed by 4 bases and J by 4 bases, leaving 10 bases between them. This TCR was recovered from a girl aged 2 to 9 with congenital amegakaryocytic thrombocytopenia, due to receive a stem cell transplant. The V gene is TRBV4-1, the J gene TRBJ1-2; D unclear. The starting material was PBMCs, obtained before TCRalphabeta/CD19-depleted stem cell transplant. CDR3 nucleotide sequence: TGCGCCAGCAGCCCCCCGGCCCTCTATGGCTACACCTTC. Translating gives CASSPPALYGYTF.